The 8 T cell receptor beta chains below all came from one sample that was sequenced in a study of blood T cell repertoires in COVID-19. TCRdb's copy holds only in-frame clones and misses some; the assay was immunoSEQ multiplex PCR. The table includes about 15,000 clones, under 85% detected once. Sample: peripheral blood. The origin of the receptors is a man between 70 and 80 years old with active or convalescent COVID-19.

The rearrangement links TRBV3-1 (or the pseudogene TRBV3-2) to TRBJ1-3; a possible D gene is TRBD1 (5 bases). CDR3 length: 18 residues. Trimming took off 4 bases at V and 2 bases at J, with 21 bases between the two ends. Germline V gives CDR1 LGHDT, CDR2 YNNKEL (reference sequence). CDR3 in amino acids: CASSRRGGGAQAGNTIYF. CDR3 nucleotides: TGTGCCAGCAGCCGCCGAGGAGGAGGGGCGCAGGCTGGAAACACCATATATTTT.

This clone was picked up one time. V usage is TRBV19 and J usage is TRBJ1-5; D gene uncertain. Germline V gene sequence: CDR1 LNHDA, CDR2 SQIVND (reference sequence). Deletions cut 4 bases from V and 4 bases from J, with 8 bases between. The CDR3 runs to 13 residues. CDR3 DNA: TGTGCCAGTAGTACGGAGCAGAATCAGCCCCAGCATTTT. Amino acid sequence: CASSTEQNQPQHF.

This clone was observed a handful of times. The chain links TRBV29-1 to TRBJ2-6; maybe TRBD1 (6 bases). V was cut by 4 bases and J by 4 bases, with 14 bases left in between. The CDR3 loop spans 15 amino acids. Germline V lookup: CDR1 SQVTM, CDR2 ANQGSEA. As DNA, the CDR3 is TGCAGCGTTGGACAGGAAGGGTCCGGGGCCAACGTCCTGACTTTC. Protein sequence: CSVGQEGSGANVLTF.

V usage is TRBV2 and J usage is TRBJ2-7; D is unclear. CDR1 is SNHLY and CDR2 is FYNNEI in the germline V gene. Between the trimmed V and J ends, which lost 1 base and 1 base, there was a span of 8 bases. CDR3 length: 14 residues. The CDR3, as DNA: TGTGCCAGCAGTGAAGGTCCCAGATCCTACGAGCAGTACTTC. It is translated as CASSEGPRSYEQYF.

The gene calls are TRBV5-1 and TRBJ2-5, with a possible D match to TRBD1 (6 bases). Trimming removed 8 bases from V and 2 bases from J, with 13 bases in between. This CDR3 spans 13 amino acids. Germline-derived CDR1 and CDR2 are SGHRS and YFSETQ. CDR3: CASSDRLQETQYF. CDR3 nucleotide sequence: TGCGCCAGTTCCGACAGGCTGCAAGAGACCCAGTACTTC. Together with reference TRBV5-1 and TRBJ2-5, the CDR3 gives the full variable domain: KAGVTQTPRYLIKTRGQQVTLSCSPISGHRSVSWYQQTPGQGLQFLFEYFSETQRNKGNFPGRFSGRQFSNSRSEMNVSTLELGDSALYLCASSDRLQETQYFGPGTRLLVL.

This chain's CDR3 is CASSVGLETYNEQFF. DNA of the CDR3: TGTGCCAGCAGCGTAGGACTAGAGACCTACAATGAGCAGTTCTTC. This sequence joins TRBV9 and TRBJ2-1; tentatively, D is TRBD2 (6 bases). This CDR3 has 15 residues. The V and J ends lost 0 bases and 2 bases respectively, with 9 bases between them. Looked up from germline, CDR1 is SGDLS and CDR2 is YYNGEE.

There are a few counts of this clone. V and J are TRBV18 and TRBJ1-1, with D maybe TRBD1 (5 bases). CDR1 is KGHSH, CDR2 LQKENI, per germline. The CDR3 is 13 residues long. Trimming pared 4 bases from V and 3 bases from J, leaving 9 bases between. CDR3 bases: TGTGCCAGCTCACTCGGGGGTGACACTGAAGCTTTCTTT. Translated: CASSLGGDTEAFF.

This clone is categorized as medium-sized. The chain couples TRBV5-6 to TRBJ2-7, with D uncertain. The CDR3 length is 13 residues. Germline V gene sequence: CDR1 SGHDT, CDR2 YYEEEE. Trimming took 3 bases from V and 5 from J, leaving 12 bases between them. Here the CDR3 reads CASSSRVSDEQYF. For the CDR3, the DNA is TGTGCCAGCAGCTCGAGAGTTAGTGACGAGCAGTACTTC.